The clone carrying this T cell receptor beta chain is a singleton in its sample. Its specificity is not known. The sample is drawn from a study of cytomegalovirus exposure and HLA in healthy donors. Overall study findings and caveats: A prior analysis recorded that most TCR beta V segments were productive about 90% or about 30% of the time.

The PCR had 60 Vbeta and 13 Jbeta primers. Sequenced by immunoSEQ multiplex PCR; TCRdb stores in-frame clones only, minus some. The sample holds approximately 150,000 clones, around 65% seen once. The CDR3 contains 13 residues. From germline, CDR1 is MNHEY and CDR2 SVGAGI. The material sequenced was PBMCs. The sequence was obtained from a woman in her twenties or thirties in good health and CMV-seropositive. The V gene is TRBV6-5, the J gene TRBJ2-5, with a tentative D call TRBD2 (5 bases). The J call is doubtful: the DNA matches TRBJ2-7 better. Written as DNA, the CDR3 is TGTGCCAGCAGTTACCAGGACTGGAACGAGCAGTACTTC. Protein sequence: CASSYQDWNEQYF.